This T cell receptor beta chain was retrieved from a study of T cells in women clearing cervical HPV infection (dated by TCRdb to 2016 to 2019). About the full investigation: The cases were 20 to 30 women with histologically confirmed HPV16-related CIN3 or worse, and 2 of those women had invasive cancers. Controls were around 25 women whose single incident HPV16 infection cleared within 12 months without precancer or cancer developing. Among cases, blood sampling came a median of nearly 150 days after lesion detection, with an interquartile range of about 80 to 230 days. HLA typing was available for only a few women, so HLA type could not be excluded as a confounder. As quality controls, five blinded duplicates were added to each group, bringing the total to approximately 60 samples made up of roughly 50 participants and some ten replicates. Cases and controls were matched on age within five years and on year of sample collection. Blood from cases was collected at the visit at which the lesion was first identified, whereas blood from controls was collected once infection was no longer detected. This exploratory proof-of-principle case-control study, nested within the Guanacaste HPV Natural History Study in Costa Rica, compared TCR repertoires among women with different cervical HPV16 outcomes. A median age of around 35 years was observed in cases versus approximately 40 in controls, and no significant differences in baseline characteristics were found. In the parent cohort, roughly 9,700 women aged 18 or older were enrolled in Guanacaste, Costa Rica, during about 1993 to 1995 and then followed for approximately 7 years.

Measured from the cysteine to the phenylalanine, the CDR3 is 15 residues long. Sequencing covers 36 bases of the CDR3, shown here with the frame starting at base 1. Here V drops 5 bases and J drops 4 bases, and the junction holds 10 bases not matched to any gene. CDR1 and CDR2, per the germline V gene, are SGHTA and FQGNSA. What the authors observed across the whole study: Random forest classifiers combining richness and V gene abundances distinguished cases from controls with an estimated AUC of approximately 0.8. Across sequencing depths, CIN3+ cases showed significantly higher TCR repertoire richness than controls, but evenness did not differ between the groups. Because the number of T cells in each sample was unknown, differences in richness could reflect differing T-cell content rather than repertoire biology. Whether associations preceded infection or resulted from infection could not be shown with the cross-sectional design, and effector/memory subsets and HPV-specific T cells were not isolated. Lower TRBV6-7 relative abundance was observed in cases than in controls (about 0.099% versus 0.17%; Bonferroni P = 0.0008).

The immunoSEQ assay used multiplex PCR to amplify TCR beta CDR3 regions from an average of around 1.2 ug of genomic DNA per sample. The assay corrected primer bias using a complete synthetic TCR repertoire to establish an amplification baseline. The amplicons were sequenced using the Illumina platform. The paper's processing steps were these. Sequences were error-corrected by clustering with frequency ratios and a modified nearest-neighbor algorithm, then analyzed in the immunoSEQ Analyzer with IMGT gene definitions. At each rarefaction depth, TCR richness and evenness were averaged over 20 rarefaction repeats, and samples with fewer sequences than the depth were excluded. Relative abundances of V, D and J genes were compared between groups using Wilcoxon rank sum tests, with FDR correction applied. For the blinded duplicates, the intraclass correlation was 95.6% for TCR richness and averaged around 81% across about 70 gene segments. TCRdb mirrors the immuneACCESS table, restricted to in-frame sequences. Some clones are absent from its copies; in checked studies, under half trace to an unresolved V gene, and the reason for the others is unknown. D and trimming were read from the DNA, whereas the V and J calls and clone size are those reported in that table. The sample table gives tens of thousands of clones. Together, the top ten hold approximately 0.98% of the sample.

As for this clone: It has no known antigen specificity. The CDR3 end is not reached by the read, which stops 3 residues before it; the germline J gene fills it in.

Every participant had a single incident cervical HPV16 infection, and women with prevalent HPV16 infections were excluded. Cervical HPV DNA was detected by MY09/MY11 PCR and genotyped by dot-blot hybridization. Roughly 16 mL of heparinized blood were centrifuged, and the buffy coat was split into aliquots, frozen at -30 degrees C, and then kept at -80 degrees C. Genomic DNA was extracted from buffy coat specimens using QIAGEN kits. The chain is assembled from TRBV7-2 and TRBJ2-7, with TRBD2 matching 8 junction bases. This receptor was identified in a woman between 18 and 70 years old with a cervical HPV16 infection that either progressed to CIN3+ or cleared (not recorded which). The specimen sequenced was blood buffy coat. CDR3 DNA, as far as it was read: TGTGCCAGCAGCCTCTTGGGAGCGGGGGAGTACGAG. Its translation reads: CASSLLGAGEYE. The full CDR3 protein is CASSLLGAGEYEQYF.